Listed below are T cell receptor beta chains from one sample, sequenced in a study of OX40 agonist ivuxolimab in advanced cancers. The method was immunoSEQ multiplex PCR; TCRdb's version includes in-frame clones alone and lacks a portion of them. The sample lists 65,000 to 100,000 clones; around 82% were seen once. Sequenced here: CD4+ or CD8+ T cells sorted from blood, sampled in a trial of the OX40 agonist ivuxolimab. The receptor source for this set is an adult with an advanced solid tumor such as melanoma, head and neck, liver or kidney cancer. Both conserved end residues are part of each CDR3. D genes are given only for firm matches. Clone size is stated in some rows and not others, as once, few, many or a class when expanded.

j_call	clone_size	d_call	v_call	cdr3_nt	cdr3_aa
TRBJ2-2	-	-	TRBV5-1	TGCGCCAGCAGCCCCATTTCTAACACCGGGGAGCTGTTTTTT	CASSPISNTGELFF
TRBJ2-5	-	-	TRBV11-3	TGTGCCAGCAGCCTCATTACAGTCCAAGAGACCCAGTACTTC	CASSLITVQETQYF
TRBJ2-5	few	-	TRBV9	TGTGCCAGCAGCGGGAGGGGCGGGTACCAAGAGACCCAGTACTTC	CASSGRGGYQETQYF
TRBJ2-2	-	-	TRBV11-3	TGTGCCAGCAGCTTAGTCCGGGGCACCGGGGAGCTGTTTTTT	CASSLVRGTGELFF
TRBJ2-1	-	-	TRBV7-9	TGTGCCAGCAACGGAGGGAGCTCCTACAATGAGCAGTTCTTC	CASNGGSSYNEQFF
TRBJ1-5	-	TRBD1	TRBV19	TGTGCCAGTAGTCCGGACAGGGTTTATCAGCCCCAGCATTTT	CASSPDRVYQPQHF
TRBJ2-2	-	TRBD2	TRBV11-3	TGTGCCAGCAGGACTCTAGCGGCCACCGGGGAGCTGTTTTTT	CASRTLAATGELFF
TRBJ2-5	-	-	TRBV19	TGTGCCAGTAGTAGGCAGGGGGAGACCCAGTACTTC	CASSRQGETQYF
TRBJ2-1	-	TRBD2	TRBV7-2	TGTGCCAGCACCACCTTCTCGGCGGGAGGGCCTCGGTTCTTC	CASTTFSAGGPRFF
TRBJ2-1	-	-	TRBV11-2	TGTGCCAGCAGCTTAGTGAGGGGGAGGATCCACAATGAGCAGTTCTTC	CASSLVRGRIHNEQFF
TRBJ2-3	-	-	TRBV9	TGTGCCAGCAGCCCCGGTAGCGTAACAGATACGCAGTATTTT	CASSPGSVTDTQYF
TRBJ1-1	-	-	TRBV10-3	TGTGCCATCAGATCGACCGGGAACACTGAAGCTTTCTTT	CAIRSTGNTEAFF
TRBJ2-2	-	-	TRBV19	TGTGCCAGCCGAAAAAGGGAGTGGTACACCGGGGAGCTGTTTTTT	CASRKREWYTGELFF
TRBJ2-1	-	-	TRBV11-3	TGTGCCAGCAGCAAGGGACTTGACAATGAGCAGTTCTTC	CASSKGLDNEQFF
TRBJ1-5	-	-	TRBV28	TGTGCCAGCAGGGGGGAGGGGTTCCAGCCCCAGCATTTT	CASRGEGFQPQHF
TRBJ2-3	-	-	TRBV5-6	TGTGCCAGCAGCTTGGCCCAGGGATATGCCACAGATACGCAGTATTTT	CASSLAQGYATDTQYF
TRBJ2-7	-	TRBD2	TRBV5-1	TGCGCCAGCAGCTTGCTTCCGGGACTAGGCTACGAGCAGTACTTC	CASSLLPGLGYEQYF
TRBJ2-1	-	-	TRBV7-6	TGTGCCAGCAGCTTAGAAACGGGAGACTCCTACAATGAGCAGTTCTTC	CASSLETGDSYNEQFF
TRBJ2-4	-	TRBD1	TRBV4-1	TGCGCCAGCAGCCGACGCCGGGACAGCGCAAACATTCAGTACTTC	CASSRRRDSANIQYF
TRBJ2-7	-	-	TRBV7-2	TGTGCCAGCAGCTTATCTGCTACCTACGAGCAGTACTTC	CASSLSATYEQYF
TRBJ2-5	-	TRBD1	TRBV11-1	TGTGCCAGCAGCTTAGGAGGGGGCGTAGAGACCCAGTACTTC	CASSLGGGVETQYF
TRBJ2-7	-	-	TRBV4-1	TGCGCCAGCAGCCAAGGGCCGGGGAGGAGCTCCTACGAGCAGTACTTC	CASSQGPGRSSYEQYF
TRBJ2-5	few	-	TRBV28	TGTGCCAGCAGTTCCCCCCAGAGCAAGGCCCAGTACTTC	CASSSPQSKAQYF
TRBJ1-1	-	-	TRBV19	TGTGCCAGTAAGGCCCAGATATCGGAAGCTTTCTTT	CASKAQISEAFF
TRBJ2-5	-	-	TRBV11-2	TGTGCCAGCAGCTTCCTAAGCATGGAGACCCAGTACTTC	CASSFLSMETQYF
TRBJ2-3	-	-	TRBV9	TGTGCCAGCAGCCCCTTTGGAGCAGCGCGGGATACGCAGTATTTT	CASSPFGAARDTQYF
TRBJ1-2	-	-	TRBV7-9	TGTGCCAGCAGCTTACTCACGGGCTACACCTTC	CASSLLTGYTF
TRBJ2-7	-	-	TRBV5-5	TGTGCCAGCAGCTTGGACTTCGACCCCGAGGCTTACGAGCAGTACTTC	CASSLDFDPEAYEQYF
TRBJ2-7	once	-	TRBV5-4	TGTGCCAGCAGCTTAGGAACAGCCTCCTACGAGCAGTACTTC	CASSLGTASYEQYF
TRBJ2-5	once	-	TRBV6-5	TGTGCCAGCAGTTACTTTATTGGGACTTCTCAAGAGACCCAGTACTTC	CASSYFIGTSQETQYF
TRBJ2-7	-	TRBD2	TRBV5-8	TGTGCCAGCAGCTTGGCCGGACTAGCGGGAGGGCCCAACGAGCAGTACTTC	CASSLAGLAGGPNEQYF
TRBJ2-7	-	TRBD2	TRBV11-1	TGTGCCAGCAGCCCCGTCGGGACTAGCGCCTACGAGCAGTACTTC	CASSPVGTSAYEQYF
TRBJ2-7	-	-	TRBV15	TGTGCCACCAGCAGAGATTCGGAATCCGAGCAGTACTTC	CATSRDSESEQYF
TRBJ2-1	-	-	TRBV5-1	TGCGCCAGCAGCTTGTCGGGTTCGAGAAATGAGCAGTTCTTC	CASSLSGSRNEQFF
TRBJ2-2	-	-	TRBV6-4	TGTGCCAGCAGTGAACTACCCGGAGGGGAGCTGTTTTTT	CASSELPGGELFF
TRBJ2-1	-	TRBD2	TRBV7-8	TGTGCCAGCAGCTTAGATCGCGGGACTAGCACCTACAATGAGCAGTTCTTC	CASSLDRGTSTYNEQFF
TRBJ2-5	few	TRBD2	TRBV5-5	TGTGCCAGCAGCCGTGAAAGCGGGAGTGAGACCCAGTACTTC	CASSRESGSETQYF
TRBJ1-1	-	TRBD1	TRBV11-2	TGTGCCAGCAGCCCACGGGACAGGGTAAACACTGAAGCTTTCTTT	CASSPRDRVNTEAFF
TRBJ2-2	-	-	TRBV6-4	TGTGCCAGCAGTGCGTCAAACACCGGGGAGCTGTTTTTT	CASSASNTGELFF
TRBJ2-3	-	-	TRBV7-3	TGTGCCAGCTCACGGGGCAACACAGATACGCAGTATTTT	CASSRGNTDTQYF
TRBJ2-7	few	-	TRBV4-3	TGCGCCAGCAGCCAAGGGCTCGGGAGCGAGGGCTACGAGCAGTACTTC	CASSQGLGSEGYEQYF
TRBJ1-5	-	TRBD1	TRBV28	TGTGCCAGCAGTTTATCGCCAGGGGGACAGCCCCAGCATTTT	CASSLSPGGQPQHF
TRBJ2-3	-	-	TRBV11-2	TGTGCCAGCAGCTTATCAGATACGCAGTATTTT	CASSLSDTQYF
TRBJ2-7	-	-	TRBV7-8	TGTGCCAGCAGCTTAGGAAGTGGACAGTTCTACGAGCAGTACTTC	CASSLGSGQFYEQYF
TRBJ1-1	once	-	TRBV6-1	TGTGCCAGCAGTGAAGATGGGGGTGAGACTGAAGCTTTCTTT	CASSEDGGETEAFF
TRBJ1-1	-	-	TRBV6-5	TGTGCCAGCACCGTGAGTGGCAGGGAAGTCCCTGAAGCTTTCTTT	CASTVSGREVPEAFF
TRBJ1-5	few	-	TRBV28	TGTGCCAGCAGCCCGGGACCTCAGCCCCAGCATTTT	CASSPGPQPQHF
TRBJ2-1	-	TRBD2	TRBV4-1	TGCGCCAGCAGCCAAGGGGCTAGCGGGAACGAGCAGTTCTTC	CASSQGASGNEQFF
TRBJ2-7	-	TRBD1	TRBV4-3	TGCGCCAGCAGGGCTCCAAGACTCCTACAGGGGAGCTCCTACGAGCAGTACTTC	CASRAPRLLQGSSYEQYF
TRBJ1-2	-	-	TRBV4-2	TGTGCCAGCAGCCAAGTCCTTAATGATGGCTACACCTTC	CASSQVLNDGYTF